The source of this T cell receptor beta chain is a study of response to subunit inactivated influenza vaccine. Findings and limits, study-wide: Every seasonal influenza vaccination brings in few new T cells, the authors suggested.

The V segment lost 2 bases and the J segment 6 bases; nucleotides outside the gene matches: 18. Germline loops: CDR1 LGHNA, CDR2 YSLEER. CDR3 length: 19 residues. With respect to this clonotype: Its antigen remains unknown.

MiXCR, applied by TCRdb to the RT-PCR reads, yields one record per CDR3 protein. The sample shows some 850,000 distinct CDR3 sequences, around 18% of them seen only once. The specimen comprised PBMCs from blood, sampled roughly 5 days after vaccination. The chain carries TRBV4-3 and TRBJ2-1; 8 nucleotides align to TRBD2. The receptor was derived from a man in his fifties or sixties who received an inactivated influenza vaccine. CDR3 sequence (DNA): TGCGCCAGCAGCCAAACCCACAACGCGGGCGGGAGGCTAGGCAATGAGCAGTTCTTC. Residues: CASSQTHNAGGRLGNEQFF.